These T cell receptor beta chains were read from a single sample in a study of vaccination and CD4 T cells after COVID-19. One entry per CDR3 protein results from TCRdb running MiXCR on the PCR reads. The data hold about 2,100 distinct CDR3 sequences, with 27% observed a single time. For these receptors, no antigen is known. Sequencing was performed on CD4+ T cells from blood, cultured in vitro, taken after SARS-CoV-2 vaccination. The receptors come from a human donor who had recovered from COVID-19. CDR3s include the opening cysteine and the closing phenylalanine or tryptophan. D genes are given only for firm matches. Not all rows give a size; the values are once, few, many and, for expanded clones, a class.

J gene	clone size	V gene	D gene	CDR3 DNA	CDR3 protein
TRBJ1-3	medium-sized	TRBV6-1	-	TGTGCCAGCAGCGAAAAGGGGACTGGAAACACCATATATTTT	CASSEKGTGNTIYF
TRBJ2-7	medium-sized	TRBV6-1	-	TGTGCCAGCAGCTTACAGGGTGGTATCGGCGAGCAGTACTTC	CASSLQGGIGEQYF
TRBJ2-3	-	TRBV20-1	TRBD1	TGCAGTGCGCGGACAGGGGGCCTCACAGATACGCAGTATTTT	CSARTGGLTDTQYF
TRBJ1-1	-	TRBV10-3	-	TGTGCCATCAGTTCGGGTTGGGCGGGTCCTGAAGCTTTCTTT	CAISSGWAGPEAFF
TRBJ1-3	medium-sized	TRBV7-2	TRBD1	TGTGCCAGCAGCTACCTAGGACAGGGGGCTTCTGGAAACACCATATATTTT	CASSYLGQGASGNTIYF
TRBJ1-6	large	TRBV6-1	-	TGTGCCAGCCGGTCACCCCTCCACTTT	CASRSPLHF
TRBJ1-5	-	TRBV6-2/TRBV6-3	-	TGTGCCAGCACCAAACGGGGGGACAATCAGCCCCAGCATTTT	CASTKRGDNQPQHF
TRBJ1-1	once	TRBV4-2	-	TGTGCCAGCAGCCAATCCCCCGGCACTGAAGCTTTCTTT	CASSQSPGTEAFF
TRBJ1-1	few	TRBV7-3	-	TGTGCCAGCAGCGAGAGGGGTCACACTGAAGCTTTCTTT	CASSERGHTEAFF
TRBJ2-3	medium-sized	TRBV7-6	-	TGTGCCAGCAGCTCTTCCTGGGGCGCCAGGACAGATACGCAGTATTTT	CASSSSWGARTDTQYF
TRBJ2-1	-	TRBV7-9	TRBD1	TGTGCCAGCAGCTTTTCCGGGACAGTCGGCAATGAGCAGTTCTTC	CASSFSGTVGNEQFF
TRBJ1-5	-	TRBV10-2	-	TGCGCCAGCAGTGAGGATTGGGGCTCCCATCAGCCCCAGCATTTT	CASSEDWGSHQPQHF
TRBJ2-3	-	TRBV6-2/TRBV6-3	-	TGTGCCAGCACCCCCCACGATACGCAGTATTTT	CASTPHDTQYF
TRBJ2-5	few	TRBV2	TRBD2	TGTGCCAGCAGTGAACGGGTAGCGGGGGGGCGTGAGACCCAGTACTTC	CASSERVAGGRETQYF
TRBJ1-5	few	TRBV7-7	-	TGTGCAGGAGAAGCCCGGAACGAGCCCCAGCATTTT	CAGEARNEPQHF
TRBJ2-5	medium-sized	TRBV20-1	-	TGCAGTGCAATAGGACGCCAGAGGACCCAGTACTTC	CSAIGRQRTQYF
TRBJ1-2	-	TRBV5-4	-	TGTGCCAGCAGCTTGCAGGGTGTCTATGGCTACACCTTC	CASSLQGVYGYTF
TRBJ2-7	medium-sized	TRBV7-2	-	TGTGCCAGCAGCTTAGCGGGGGGTGCATACGAGCAGTACTTC	CASSLAGGAYEQYF
TRBJ1-1	-	TRBV6-1	TRBD1	TGTGCCAGCCGCAGGGGGAATACTGAAGCTTTCTTT	CASRRGNTEAFF
TRBJ2-1	medium-sized	TRBV6-1	TRBD1	TGTGCCAGCAGTCTGCGGACAGGGGGAACCTACAATGAGCAGTTCTTC	CASSLRTGGTYNEQFF
TRBJ2-1	-	TRBV7-6	-	TGTGCCAGCAGCTTACAGGGGTCTGAGCAGTTCTTC	CASSLQGSEQFF
TRBJ2-7	-	TRBV20-1	TRBD2	TGCAGTGCTAGAGATTCAGCTAGCGGGGGGGCCAGTGGGAGCTCCTACGAGCAGTACTTC	CSARDSASGGASGSSYEQYF
TRBJ1-2	-	TRBV7-9	-	TGTGCCAGCAGCTGGGACGGGCAGACCTATGGCTACACCTTC	CASSWDGQTYGYTF
TRBJ2-7	medium-sized	TRBV20-1	-	TGCAGTGCTAGGCGAGCCGGGACGCTAGCCTACGAGCAGTACTTC	CSARRAGTLAYEQYF
TRBJ1-2	-	TRBV21-1	-	TGTGCCAGCAGCAAAGCGGGGGGAACAGGGAGTAGCTATGGCTACACCTTC	CASSKAGGTGSSYGYTF
TRBJ2-7	medium-sized	TRBV20-1	TRBD2	TGCAGTGCTTCGTCCCGGGGGGTAGCGGGGTTATACGAGCAGTACTTC	CSASSRGVAGLYEQYF
TRBJ1-1	-	TRBV10-1	-	TGCGCCAGCAGTAATACAGGGAACACTGAAGCTTTCTTT	CASSNTGNTEAFF
TRBJ2-7	medium-sized	TRBV7-2	-	TGTGCCAGCAGCCGGGTCCCCAGATCCTACGAGCAGTACTTC	CASSRVPRSYEQYF
TRBJ1-2	-	TRBV27	-	TGTGCCAGCAGTCACAGGGACTATGGCTACACCTTC	CASSHRDYGYTF
TRBJ1-1	few	TRBV11-1	-	TGTGCCAGCAGCGCACGCCGCGGGGCGGTGAACACTGAAGCTTTCTTT	CASSARRGAVNTEAFF
TRBJ1-6	medium-sized	TRBV27	-	TGTGCCAGCTCGCGCCACGGTCGCAATTCACCCCTCCACTTT	CASSRHGRNSPLHF
TRBJ1-2	few	TRBV29-1	-	TGCAGCGCAACACAGGGAGGCGATGGCTACACCTTC	CSATQGGDGYTF
TRBJ1-1	few	TRBV6-1	-	TGTGCCAGCAGTCTGGCGGCGTCGGATGAAGCTTTCTTT	CASSLAASDEAFF
TRBJ2-1	medium-sized	TRBV20-1	-	TGCAGTGCTAGTTCGGCCGCTGAGCAGTTCTTC	CSASSAAEQFF
TRBJ2-3	-	TRBV4-2	-	TGTGCCAGCAGCCAAGGACAGTATACGCAGTATTTT	CASSQGQYTQYF